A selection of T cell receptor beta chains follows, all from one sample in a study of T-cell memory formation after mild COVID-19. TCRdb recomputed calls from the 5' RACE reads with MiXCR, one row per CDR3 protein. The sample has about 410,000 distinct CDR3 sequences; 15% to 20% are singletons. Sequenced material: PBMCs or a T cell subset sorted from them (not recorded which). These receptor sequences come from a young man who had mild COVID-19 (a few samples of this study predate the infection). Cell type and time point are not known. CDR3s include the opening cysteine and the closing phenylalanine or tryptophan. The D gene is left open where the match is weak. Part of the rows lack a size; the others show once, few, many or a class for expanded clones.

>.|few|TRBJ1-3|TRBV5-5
CASSRRYDSGNTIYF
TGTGCCAGCAGCAGGAGGTACGACTCTGGAAACACCATATATTTT
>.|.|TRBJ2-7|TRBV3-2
CASSQDRLRSYEQYF
TGTGCCAGCAGCCAAGATCGACTTCGCAGCTACGAGCAGTACTTC
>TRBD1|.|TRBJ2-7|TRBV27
CASSFGQVHEQYF
TGTGCCAGCAGTTTTGGACAGGTCCACGAGCAGTACTTC
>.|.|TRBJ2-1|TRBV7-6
CASSLRAGAINEQFF
TGTGCCAGCAGCTTACGGGCGGGGGCCATCAATGAGCAGTTCTTC
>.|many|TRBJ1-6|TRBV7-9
CASSLRDPYNSPLHF
TGTGCCAGCAGCTTGCGGGACCCCTATAATTCACCCCTCCACTTT
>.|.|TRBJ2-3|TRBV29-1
CSVSSGTDTQYF
TGCAGCGTTTCCAGCGGCACAGATACGCAGTATTTT
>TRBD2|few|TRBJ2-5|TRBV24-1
CATSPGTSGDSETQYF
TGTGCCACCAGCCCCGGGACTAGCGGGGATTCGGAGACCCAGTACTTC
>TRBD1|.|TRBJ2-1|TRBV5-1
CASSLARGPVLNEQFF
TGCGCCAGCAGCTTGGCGAGGGGGCCAGTCTTAAATGAGCAGTTCTTC
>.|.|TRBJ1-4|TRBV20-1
CSARLSEATNEKLFF
TGCAGTGCTAGATTATCAGAGGCAACTAATGAAAAACTGTTTTTT
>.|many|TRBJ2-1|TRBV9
CASSVGGWNEQFF
TGTGCCAGCAGCGTGGGGGGCTGGAATGAGCAGTTCTTC
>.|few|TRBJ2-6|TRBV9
CASSIGGSGANVLTF
TGTGCCAGCAGCATCGGGGGATCAGGGGCCAACGTCCTGACTTTC
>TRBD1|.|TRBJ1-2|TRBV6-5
CASSYFGTGGYGYTF
TGTGCCAGCAGTTACTTCGGGACAGGGGGCTATGGCTACACCTTC
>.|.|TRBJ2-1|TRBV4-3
CASSHLLVAEQFF
TGCGCCAGCAGCCACCTGCTCGTGGCTGAGCAGTTCTTC
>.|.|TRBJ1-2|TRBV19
CASSITGADYGYTF
TGTGCCAGTAGTATAACCGGGGCGGACTATGGCTACACCTTC
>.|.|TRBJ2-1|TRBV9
CASSVGGARYNEQFF
TGTGCCAGCAGCGTAGGGGGCGCGCGTTACAATGAGCAGTTCTTC
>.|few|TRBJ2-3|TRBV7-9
CASSSAGDTQYF
TGTGCCAGCAGCAGCGCAGGGGATACGCAGTATTTT
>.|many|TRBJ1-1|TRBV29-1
CSAEDGMNTEAFF
TGCAGCGCGGAAGACGGGATGAACACTGAAGCTTTCTTT
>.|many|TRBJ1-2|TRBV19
CASSIERVGYTF
TGTGCCAGTAGTATCGAAAGGGTTGGCTACACCTTC
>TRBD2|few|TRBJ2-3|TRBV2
CATRGVSDTQYF
TGTGCCACTCGGGGGGTGTCAGATACGCAGTATTTT
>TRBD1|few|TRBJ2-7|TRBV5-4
CASSGWDRDEQYF
TGTGCCAGCAGTGGGTGGGACAGGGACGAGCAGTACTTC
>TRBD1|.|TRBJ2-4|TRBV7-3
CASSRGQGENIQYF
TGTGCCAGCAGCAGGGGACAGGGAGAAAACATTCAGTACTTC
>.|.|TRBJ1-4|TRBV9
CASSVGPGRNEKLFF
TGTGCCAGCAGCGTAGGTCCAGGGCGGAATGAAAAACTGTTTTTT
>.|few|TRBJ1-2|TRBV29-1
CSVEGTVYGYTF
TGCAGCGTTGAGGGGACCGTCTATGGCTACACCTTC
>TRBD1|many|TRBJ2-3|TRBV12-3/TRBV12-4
CASTKGQGDTQYF
TGTGCCAGCACCAAGGGACAGGGGGATACGCAGTATTTT
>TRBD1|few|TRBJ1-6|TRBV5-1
CASSSHGTGNSPLHF
TGCGCCAGCAGCTCTCACGGGACAGGGAATTCACCCCTCCACTTT
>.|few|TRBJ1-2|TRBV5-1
CASSCCAGAYGYTF
TGCGCCAGCAGCTGCTGCGCAGGGGCCTATGGCTACACCTTC
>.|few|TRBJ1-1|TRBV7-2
CASSLQGRHEAFF
TGTGCCAGCAGCTTACAAGGACGCCATGAAGCTTTCTTT